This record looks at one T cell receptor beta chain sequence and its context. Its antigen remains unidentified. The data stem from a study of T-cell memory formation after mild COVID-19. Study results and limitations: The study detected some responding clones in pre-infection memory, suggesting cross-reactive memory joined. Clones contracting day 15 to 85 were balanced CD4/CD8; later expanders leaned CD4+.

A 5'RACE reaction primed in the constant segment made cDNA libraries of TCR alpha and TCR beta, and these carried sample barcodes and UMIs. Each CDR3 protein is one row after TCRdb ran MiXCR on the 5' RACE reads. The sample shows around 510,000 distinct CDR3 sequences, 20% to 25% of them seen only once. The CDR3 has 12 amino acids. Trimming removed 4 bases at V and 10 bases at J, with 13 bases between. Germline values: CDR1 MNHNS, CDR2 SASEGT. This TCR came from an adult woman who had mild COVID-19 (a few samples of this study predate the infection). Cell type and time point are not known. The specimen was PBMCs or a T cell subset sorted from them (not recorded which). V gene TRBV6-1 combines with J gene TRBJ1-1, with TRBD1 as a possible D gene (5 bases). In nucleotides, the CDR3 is TGTGCCAGCAGTGCTTCAGGGTTGAGAGCTTTCTTT. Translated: CASSASGLRAFF.